This T cell receptor (beta chain) was sequenced during a study of blood T cell repertoires in COVID-19. This table comes from immunoSEQ multiplex PCR, and its TCRdb copy is limited to in-frame clones, with some not included. The sample has around 200,000 clones, around 83% seen once. The ends lost 2 bases at V and 3 bases at J; junction bases unmatched: 3. CDR1 and CDR2 from the germline V gene are KGHSH and LQKENI. This CDR3 spans 15 amino acids. The sample taken for sequencing was peripheral blood. This clonotype originated in a man aged 45-65 years with active or convalescent COVID-19. V usage is TRBV18 and J usage is TRBJ1-1; 10 bases map to TRBD1. The CDR3 region is CASSPDRGRDTEAFF. CDR3 nucleotide sequence: TGTGCCAGCTCACCAGACAGGGGGCGAGACACTGAAGCTTTCTTT.